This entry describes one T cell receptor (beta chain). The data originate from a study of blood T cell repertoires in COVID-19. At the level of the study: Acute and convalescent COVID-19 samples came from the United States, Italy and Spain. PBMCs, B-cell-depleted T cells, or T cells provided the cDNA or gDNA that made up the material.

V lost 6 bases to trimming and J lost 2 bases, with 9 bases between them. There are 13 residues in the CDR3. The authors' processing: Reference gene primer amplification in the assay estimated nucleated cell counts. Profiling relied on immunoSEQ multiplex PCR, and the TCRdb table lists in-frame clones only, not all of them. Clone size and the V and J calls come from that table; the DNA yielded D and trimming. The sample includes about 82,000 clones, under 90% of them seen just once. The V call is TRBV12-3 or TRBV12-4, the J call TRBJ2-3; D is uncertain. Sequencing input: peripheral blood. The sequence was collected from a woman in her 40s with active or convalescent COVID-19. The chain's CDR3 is CASRAHPTDTQYF. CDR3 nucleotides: TGTGCCAGCAGGGCTCATCCCACAGATACGCAGTATTTT.